The 26 T cell receptor beta chains listed next were all sequenced from one sample in a study of cytomegalovirus exposure and HLA in healthy donors. Use of 60 Vbeta and 13 Jbeta primers characterized the PCR. Assay used: immunoSEQ multiplex PCR; TCRdb lists only in-frame clones, some missing. The data contain some 180,000 clones, 65% to 90% of them singletons. Material for sequencing was PBMCs. The receptors here all came from a woman aged 50 to 65 in good health and CMV-seronegative.

J is TRBJ2-7 and V is TRBV15, with D maybe TRBD2 (6 bases). Germline CDR1 LNHNV, CDR2 YYDKDF (reference sequence). Trimming cost V 0 bases and J 1 base, with 7 bases left between them. The CDR3 has 14 amino acids. This chain's CDR3 is CATSREGGSYEQYF. In DNA, the CDR3 is TGTGCCACCAGCAGAGAAGGAGGGTCCTACGAGCAGTACTTC.

This chain connects TRBV7-3 to TRBJ1-1; a weak D match, TRBD1 (6 bases). This CDR3 is built from 17 residues. Germline CDR1 is SGHTA and CDR2 is FQGTGA. The germline V and J ends were trimmed by 1 base and 4 bases, with 19 bases remaining between them. Here the CDR3 DNA reads TGTGCCAGCAGCTTAATTGGACAGCCCTCGGCGGGCACTGAAGCTTTCTTT. Translation gives CASSLIGQPSAGTEAFF.

This rearrangement joins TRBV7-5 to TRBJ1-4; the D call of TRBD1 is as the table states it, not checked on the DNA. TRBV7-5 is a pseudogene. The CDR3 length is 16 residues. The CDR3 here is CVRSSPSRGWDEKLFF. As DNA, the CDR3 is TGTGTCAGAAGCTCCCCGAGTAGGGGGTGGGATGAAAAACTGTTTTTT.

In this sample, this clone turned up once. The germline gene is not matched at one end of the junction; a read error may be the cause. V gene TRBV7-9 combines with J gene TRBJ2-7; a possible D gene is TRBD1 (5 bases). CDR3 length: 15 amino acids. Per germline, CDR1 SEHNR and CDR2 FQNEAQ (reference sequence). CDR3 bases: TGTTCCAGCTCCTTAAGGGGCGGCTCTTCCTACGAGCAGTACTTC. It translates to CSSSLRGGSSYEQYF.

The V and J genes are TRBV19 and TRBJ2-1, with 14 nucleotides matching TRBD2. The J segment lost 10 bases and the V segment lost 0 bases, leaving 8 bases of the junction unmatched. CDR1 and CDR2 from the germline V gene are LNHDA and SQIVND (reference sequence). The CDR3 is 17 residues long. The CDR3 loop is CASSIDKGLAGAREQFF. The CDR3 bases are TGTGCCAGTAGTATAGATAAGGGACTAGCGGGAGCAAGGGAGCAGTTCTTC.

The chain combines TRBV4-1 with TRBJ1-5, with 7 nucleotides matching TRBD1. V shed 3 bases, J shed 6 bases, and the junction held 11 bases outside the gene matches. There are 16 residues in the CDR3. CDR1 is MGHRA, CDR2 YSYEKL, per germline. The DNA for the CDR3 is TGCGCCAGCAGCCATCCCGGACAGGTTGGGAGTCAGCCCCAGCATTTT. This encodes CASSHPGQVGSQPQHF.

The chain joins TRBV9 to TRBJ2-4, with 15 bases matching TRBD2. J gave up 8 bases and V 4 bases, and 4 bases lay outside the gene matches. This CDR3 has 15 residues. From germline, CDR1 is SGDLS and CDR2 YYNGEE. Here the CDR3 DNA reads TGTGCCAGCAGCAAGCGGACTAGCGGGGGGGACATTCAGTACTTC. Translated, it gives CASSKRTSGGDIQYF.

The DNA of the CDR3 is TGTGCCAGCAGTTACTCCAGCTCTGGAAACACCATATATTTT. Residues: CASSYSSSGNTIYF. V usage is TRBV6-5 and J usage is TRBJ1-3, with D uncertain. V was clipped by 0 bases and J by 0 bases, with 3 bases between them. Germline V gene lookup returns CDR1 MNHEY and CDR2 SVGAGI. The CDR3 covers 14 residues.

Concerning this clone itself: One junction end does not reproduce the germline sequence, and a read error may be involved. The chain joins TRBV5-4 to TRBJ2-7; 11 bases map to TRBD2. The germline CDR1 and CDR2 sequences are SGHNT and YYREEE (reference sequence). The length of the CDR3 is 13 residues. The CDR3 region has the DNA TGTGCCAGCAGGAGTCTAGCGGGAGGCTCCTATTTCTTC. This translates into CASRSLAGGSYFF.

This clone appeared a few times. The CDR3 sequence: CASSLWGQGVANYGYTF. In nucleotides, the CDR3 is TGTGCCAGCAGTTTATGGGGACAGGGGGTTGCTAACTATGGCTACACCTTC. The V gene is TRBV28, the J gene TRBJ1-2; TRBD1 matches 11 bases. This CDR3 is 17 amino acids long. Unmatched junction bases numbered 3, after V lost 0 bases and J lost 0 bases. Per the germline V gene, CDR1 is MDHEN and CDR2 is SYDVKM.

In DNA form, the CDR3 reads TGCAGCGTTGAATCTTGGACATCCCCGGGACTAGCGGGACCAAGCACAGATACGCAGTATTTT. As protein: CSVESWTSPGLAGPSTDTQYF. V gene TRBV29-1 combines with J gene TRBJ2-3; 13 positions match TRBD2. The CDR3 length is 21 residues. Per germline, CDR1 SQVTM and CDR2 ANQGSEA. The trim removed 2 bases at V and 0 bases at J, leaving 17 bases unmatched.

The chain links TRBV20-1 to TRBJ2-7, with a tentative D call TRBD1 (5 bases). Germline V CDR1 and CDR2: DFQATT, SNEGSKA (reference sequence). V lost 3 bases and J lost 4, with 7 bases in between. The CDR3 spans 11 residues. CDR3 nucleotides: TGCAGTGCTAGTAAGGGGTACGAGCAGTACTTC. Translating gives CSASKGYEQYF.

This clone was seen more than once but under ten times. The V and J genes are TRBV4-2 and TRBJ1-2; maybe TRBD1 (6 bases). CDR3 length: 18 residues. Germline V gene sequence: CDR1 LGHNA, CDR2 YNFKEQ. Trimming removed 0 bases from V and 0 bases from J, with 17 bases in between. The CDR3 sequence is CASSQDLGTRGANYGYTF. CDR3 sequence (DNA): TGTGCCAGCAGCCAAGATCTGGGAACCAGGGGAGCTAACTATGGCTACACCTTC.

This rearrangement joins TRBV4-1 to TRBJ2-5, with a tentative D call TRBD2 (5 bases). Germline values: CDR1 MGHRA, CDR2 YSYEKL. The CDR3 consists of 16 residues. Trimming stripped 2 bases from V and 1 base from J, with 14 bases between. DNA of the CDR3: TGCGCCAGCAGCCAACTCCCAGCGCGGGTCCAAGAGACCCAGTACTTC. Its protein product is CASSQLPARVQETQYF.

V and J are TRBV6-6 and TRBJ2-1; 8 bases match TRBD2. This CDR3 has 15 residues. V lost 6 bases, J lost 0 bases, and 4 bases stayed unmatched. Germline CDR1 and CDR2: MNHNY and SVGAGI (reference sequence). The CDR3 DNA sequence: TGTGCCAGCAGACTAGCGGTAGCCTCCTACAATGAGCAGTTCTTC. It encodes CASRLAVASYNEQFF.

The rearrangement uses TRBV7-2 and TRBJ1-2; D is possibly TRBD1 (6 bases). V lost 1 base, J lost 5 bases, and 11 bases lay in between. Germline assignment: CDR1 SGHTA and CDR2 FQGNSA. The CDR3 consists of 14 residues. The CDR3 DNA reads as TGTGCCAGCAGCTTAGGCGGCAGGGGTTATGGCTACACCTTC. Its protein is CASSLGGRGYGYTF. Together with reference TRBV7-2 and TRBJ1-2, the CDR3 gives the full variable domain: GAGVSQSPSNKVTEKGKDVELRCDPISGHTALYWYRQSLGQGLEFLIYFQGNSAPDKSGLPSDRFSAERTGGSVSTLTIQRTQQEDSAVYLCASSLGGRGYGYTFGSGTRLTVV.

Worth noting for this clone: Other nucleotide sequences in the sample specify the same CDR3. The chain recombines TRBV6-1 with TRBJ1-5; 8 positions agree with TRBD1. This CDR3 spans 15 amino acids. Germline-derived CDR1 and CDR2 are MNHNS and SASEGT. V was pared by 3 bases and J by 4 bases, with 5 bases of the junction left unmatched. CDR3 nucleotide sequence: TGTGCCAGCAGTGACGGACAGGGAGGGAATCAGCCCCAGCATTTT. This sequence encodes CASSDGQGGNQPQHF.

This clone was seen once. The rearrangement uses TRBV7-9 and TRBJ1-1; a possible D gene is TRBD1 (6 bases). V dropped 5 bases and J dropped 2 bases, with 12 bases sitting between them. This CDR3 region has 14 residues. Germline CDR1 SEHNR, CDR2 FQNEAQ (reference sequence). The CDR3 here is CASSRGGYNTEAFF. Written as DNA, the CDR3 is TGTGCCAGCAGCAGGGGGGGGTACAACACTGAAGCTTTCTTT.

The chain employs TRBV18 and TRBJ2-7; unclear D gene. Deletions cut 3 bases from V and 7 bases from J, with 16 bases between. The CDR3 covers 14 residues. Germline values: CDR1 KGHSH, CDR2 LQKENI. CDR3 DNA: TGTGCCAGCTCACCGACCGACGCACTACGGGAGCAGTACTTC. Translation: CASSPTDALREQYF.

The table lists this clone with a count of one. CDR3 amino acids: CASSGQGFTEAFF. The CDR3 DNA reads TGTGCCAGTAGCGGACAGGGTTTCACTGAAGCTTTCTTT. The V call is TRBV19, the J call TRBJ1-1, with 8 bases identical to TRBD1. Germline V gene sequence: CDR1 LNHDA, CDR2 SQIVND (reference sequence). This CDR3 contains 13 residues. V trimming: 6 bases; J trimming: 4 bases; junction bases outside the gene matches: 4.

The rearrangement joins TRBV5-5 to TRBJ2-7; TRBD2 matches at 10 bases. Germline V lookup: CDR1 SGHKS, CDR2 YYEKEE (reference sequence). This CDR3 has 17 amino acids. V trimming: 4 bases; J trimming: 5 bases; junction bases outside the gene matches: 15. CDR3 sequence reads: CASSTNPASGSQDEQYF. The CDR3 DNA is TGTGCCAGCAGCACAAACCCCGCTAGCGGGAGCCAGGACGAGCAGTACTTC. Together with reference TRBV5-5 and TRBJ2-7, the CDR3 gives the full variable domain: DAGVTQSPTHLIKTRGQQVTLRCSPISGHKSVSWYQQVLGQGPQFIFQYYEKEERGRGNFPDRFSARQFPNYSSELNVNALLLGDSALYLCASSTNPASGSQDEQYFGPGTRLTVT.

The chain couples TRBV4-3 to TRBJ2-5; TRBD2 matches at 14 bases. The end of the DNA aligns better with TRBJ2-7, so the J call may be wrong. The germline V gene has CDR1 LGHNA and CDR2 YSLEER. This CDR3 has 18 residues. CDR3 DNA sequence: TGCGCCAGCAGCCAGGGGGGACTAGCGGGAGAGGACAGGCGCGAGCAGTACTTC. Its protein product is CASSQGGLAGEDRREQYF.

The chain employs TRBV5-1 and TRBJ2-7; TRBD2 matches 15 bases. This CDR3 has 18 residues. Germline loops: CDR1 SGHRS, CDR2 YFSETQ. Trimming at V came to 2 bases and at J to 6 bases, leaving 12 bases not matched to a gene. CDR3 loop: CASSLGLAGGPEGGEQYF. The CDR3 nucleotides are TGCGCCAGCAGCTTAGGACTAGCGGGAGGGCCCGAGGGGGGCGAGCAGTACTTC.

The chain combines TRBV10-1 with TRBJ2-3, with 10 bases lining up with TRBD2. With 3 bases clipped from V and 3 bases from J, the junction kept 6 bases outside the gene matches. The CDR3 extends over 16 amino acids. In germline, CDR1 is WNHNN, CDR2 SYGVQD (reference sequence). The CDR3 is CASSEGLAALTDTQYF. In DNA, the CDR3 is TGCGCCAGCAGTGAAGGACTAGCGGCTCTGACAGATACGCAGTATTTT.

As concerns this clone: Germline is not matched at one junction end, which may reflect a read error. This chain connects TRBV28 to TRBJ1-5, with 9 bases matching TRBD1. The V gene's germline CDR1 is MDHEN and CDR2 SYDVKM. This CDR3 spans 15 amino acids. CDR3 sequence: CASSFVGQGKQPQHF. CDR3 nucleotides: TGTGCCAGCAGCTTCGTGGGACAGGGCAAGCAGCCCCAGCATTTT.

V usage is TRBV19 and J usage is TRBJ1-4, with D unclear. The CDR3 is made up of 17 amino acids. Looked up from germline, CDR1 is LNHDA and CDR2 is SQIVND (reference sequence). Trimming removed 11 bases from V and 3 bases from J, with 25 bases in between. The CDR3 sequence: CALRVGKEGKANEKLFF. CDR3 nucleotides: TGTGCCCTTAGGGTCGGGAAGGAGGGCAAAGCTAATGAAAAACTGTTTTTT.